These 10 T cell receptor beta chains were all obtained from the same sample, sequenced in a study of response to subunit inactivated influenza vaccine. TCRdb fed the RT-PCR reads into MiXCR, producing one record per CDR3 protein. The sample lists about 480,000 distinct CDR3 sequences, over 25% seen once, with less than 2.5% in the top ten. The source was CD4+ T cells sorted from PBMCs, collected more than 4 days after vaccination. These receptors were obtained from a man aged 50-59 years who received an inactivated influenza vaccine.

This clonotype was counted ten times or more. This sequence joins TRBV10-3 and TRBJ1-1; D may be TRBD1 (5 bases). The V and J ends lost 6 bases and 0 bases respectively, with 11 bases between them. The CDR3 runs 14 residues. CDR1 is ENHRY and CDR2 is SYGVKD in the germline V gene. The CDR3 nucleotides are TGTGCCATCAGGGCAGACAGCATGAACACTGAAGCTTTCTTT. Protein product: CAIRADSMNTEAFF.

Only one count was recorded for this clonotype. This may come from a read error, since a much larger clone is one base off. The rearrangement links TRBV7-2 to TRBJ2-2, with D possibly TRBD1 on 5 matching bases. Germline V gene sequence: CDR1 SGHTA, CDR2 FQGNSA. CDR3 length: 14 amino acids. The CDR3 DNA follows: TGTGCCAGCTGCTTAAGCAGGGCCACCGGGGAGCTGTTTTTT. Translation: CASCLSRATGELFF.

Only a few counts were recorded for this clonotype. The rearrangement joins TRBV10-3 to TRBJ2-1; possibly TRBD2 for D (5 bases). CDR1 is ENHRY and CDR2 is SYGVKD in the germline V gene. The CDR3 is 14 amino acids. V dropped 0 bases and J dropped 7 bases, with 10 bases sitting between them. Here the CDR3 DNA reads TGTGCCATCAGTGAGTCGGAGGTTGGGAATGAGCAGTTCTTC. It specifies CAISESEVGNEQFF.

This clonotype has a handful of counts. The J gene is TRBJ2-1, the V gene TRBV7-8, with D perhaps TRBD2 (7 bases). Germline values: CDR1 SGHVS, CDR2 FQNEAQ. V shed 3 bases and J shed 3 bases, with 15 bases lying between them. The CDR3 length is 16 residues. The CDR3 DNA is TGTGCCAGCAGCTTCGACACGGGGGGCGTCTACAATGAGCAGTTCTTC. Translated: CASSFDTGGVYNEQFF. The variable domain in full, with the rest retrieved from reference TRBV7-8 and TRBJ2-1, is GAGVSQSPRYKVAKRGQDVALRCDPISGHVSLFWYQQALGQGPEFLTYFQNEAQLDKSGLPSDRFFAERPEGSVSTLKIQRTQQEDSAVYLCASSFDTGGVYNEQFFGPGTRLTVL.

The chain carries TRBV28 and TRBJ2-7; D uncertain. The germline V gene encodes CDR1 MDHEN and CDR2 SYDVKM. Deletions cut 4 bases from V and 2 bases from J, with 15 bases between. This CDR3 comprises 15 residues. In nucleotides, the CDR3 is TGTGCCAGCAGTTCCCTCCAAAGGCCGCCCTACGAGCAGTACTTC. As protein: CASSSLQRPPYEQYF. Combining the CDR3 with reference TRBV28 and TRBJ2-7 gives the whole variable domain DVKVTQSSRYLVKRTGEKVFLECVQDMDHENMFWYRQDPGLGLRLIYFSYDVKMKEKGDIPEGYSVSREKKERFSLILESASTNQTSMYLCASSSLQRPPYEQYFGPGTRLTVT.

This chain connects TRBV10-3 to TRBJ2-5; D may be TRBD1 (6 bases). V was cut by 8 bases and J by 0 bases, with 13 bases left in between. There are 14 residues in the CDR3. Per the germline V gene, CDR1 is ENHRY and CDR2 is SYGVKD. For the CDR3, the DNA is TGTGCCATCGGGGGCAAGGTGGACCAAGAGACCCAGTACTTC. Protein product: CAIGGKVDQETQYF.

The rearrangement joins TRBV11-3 to TRBJ2-1; 9 bases line up with TRBD2. The CDR3 loop spans 15 amino acids. CDR1 SGHNT and CDR2 YENEEA come from the germline V gene. V lost 3 bases, J lost 7 bases, and 7 bases stayed unmatched. This CDR3 reads CASSFSAGGVNEQFF. In DNA form, the CDR3 reads TGTGCCAGCAGCTTCTCGGCGGGAGGGGTAAATGAGCAGTTCTTC.

The V and J genes are TRBV5-1 and TRBJ1-1; D unresolved. The CDR3 covers 14 residues. Per the germline V gene, CDR1 is SGHRS and CDR2 is YFSETQ. Deletions cut 0 bases from V and 4 bases from J, with 10 bases between. The CDR3 sequence is CASSLEPLGTEAFF. DNA for the CDR3: TGCGCCAGCAGCTTGGAACCGTTGGGCACTGAAGCTTTCTTT.

This clonotype has only a few counts. J is TRBJ2-3 and V is TRBV7-2; no clear D gene. CDR1 and CDR2 (germline): SGHTA, FQGNSA. Trimming left V 2 bases short and J 0 bases short, with 15 bases between. The CDR3 contains 17 residues. CDR3 sequence reads: CASSLYPRRASTDTQYF. DNA of the CDR3: TGTGCCAGCAGCTTATACCCCCGACGAGCTAGCACAGATACGCAGTATTTT.

The rearrangement uses TRBV11-2 and TRBJ1-6, with D hard to call. This CDR3 has 15 amino acids. Trimming took off 1 base at V and 7 bases at J, with 11 bases between the two ends. Germline V gives CDR1 SGHAT, CDR2 FQNNGV. The CDR3 sequence: CASSLGRQPNSPLHF. CDR3 nucleotides: TGTGCCAGCAGCTTAGGTCGGCAGCCCAATTCACCCCTCCACTTT.